This T cell receptor beta chain was observed in a study of T cells after yellow fever vaccination. Trimming removed 4 bases at V and 2 bases at J, with 15 bases between. This CDR3 is 15 amino acids long. Germline CDR1 and CDR2: LGHNA and YNFKEQ. Study findings and constraints: Just a small share of clonotypes turned up in the CD4 compartment as well as the CD8 compartment.

This clonotype was observed a handful of times. Its antigen is currently unknown. Via MiXCR, TCRdb re-called the 5' RACE reads, giving one row per CDR3 protein. Of 550,000 or so distinct CDR3 sequences in the sample, roughly 21% were seen once. V usage is TRBV4-2 and J usage is TRBJ2-7; D may be TRBD2 (6 bases). The sample consisted of PBMCs, taken 15 days after the yellow fever booster vaccination. This TCR was recovered from a man aged 25 to 40 who received the YFV17D yellow fever vaccine. The CDR3 DNA is TGTGCCAGCAGCCCTGAGAGTAGCGGCACCTACGAGCAGTACTTC. Its translation: CASSPESSGTYEQYF.